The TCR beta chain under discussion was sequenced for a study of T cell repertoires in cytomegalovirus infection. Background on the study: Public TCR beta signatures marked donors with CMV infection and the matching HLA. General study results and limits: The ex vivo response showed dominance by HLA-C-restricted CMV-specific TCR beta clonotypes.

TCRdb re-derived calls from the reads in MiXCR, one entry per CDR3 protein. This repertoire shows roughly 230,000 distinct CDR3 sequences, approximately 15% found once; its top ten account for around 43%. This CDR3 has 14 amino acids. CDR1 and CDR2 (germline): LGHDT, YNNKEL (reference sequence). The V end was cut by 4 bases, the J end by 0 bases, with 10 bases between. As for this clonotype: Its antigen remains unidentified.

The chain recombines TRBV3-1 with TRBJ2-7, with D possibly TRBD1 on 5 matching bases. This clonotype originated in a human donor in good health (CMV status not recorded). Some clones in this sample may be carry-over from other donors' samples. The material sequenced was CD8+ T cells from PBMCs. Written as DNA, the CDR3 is TGTGCCAGCAGCCTCGACAGATACTCCTACGAGCAGTACTTC. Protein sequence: CASSLDRYSYEQYF.